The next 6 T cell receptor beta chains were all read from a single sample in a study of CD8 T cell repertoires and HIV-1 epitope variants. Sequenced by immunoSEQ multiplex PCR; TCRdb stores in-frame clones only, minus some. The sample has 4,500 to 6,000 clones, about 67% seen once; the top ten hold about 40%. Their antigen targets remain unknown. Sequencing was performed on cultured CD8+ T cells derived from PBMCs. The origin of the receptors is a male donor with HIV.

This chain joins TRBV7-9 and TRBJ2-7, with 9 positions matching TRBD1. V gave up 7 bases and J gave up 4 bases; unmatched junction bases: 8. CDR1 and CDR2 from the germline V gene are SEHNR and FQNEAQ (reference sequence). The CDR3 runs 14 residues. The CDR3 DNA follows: TGTGCCAGCAACCCGGGACAGGGACCTTACGAGCAGTACTTC. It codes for CASNPGQGPYEQYF. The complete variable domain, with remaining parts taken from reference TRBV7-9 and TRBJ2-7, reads DTGVSQNPRHKITKRGQNVTFRCDPISEHNRLYWYRQTLGQGPEFLTYFQNEAQLEKSRLLSDRFSAERPKGSFSTLEIQRTEQGDSAMYLCASNPGQGPYEQYFGPGTRLTVT.

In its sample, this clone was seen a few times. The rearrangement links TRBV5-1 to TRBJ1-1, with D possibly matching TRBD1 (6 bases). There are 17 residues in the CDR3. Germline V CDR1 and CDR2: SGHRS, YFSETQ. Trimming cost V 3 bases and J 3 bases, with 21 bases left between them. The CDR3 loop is CASSSRGAGNLYTEAFF. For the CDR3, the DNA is TGCGCCAGCAGCTCTAGGGGGGCAGGTAATCTGTACACTGAAGCTTTCTTT.

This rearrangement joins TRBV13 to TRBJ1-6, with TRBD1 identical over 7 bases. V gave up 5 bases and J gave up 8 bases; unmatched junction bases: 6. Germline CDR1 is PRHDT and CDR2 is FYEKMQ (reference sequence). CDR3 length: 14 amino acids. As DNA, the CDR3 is TGTGCCAGCAGCCCTGGGGACAGCTATTCACCCCTCCACTTT. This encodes CASSPGDSYSPLHF.

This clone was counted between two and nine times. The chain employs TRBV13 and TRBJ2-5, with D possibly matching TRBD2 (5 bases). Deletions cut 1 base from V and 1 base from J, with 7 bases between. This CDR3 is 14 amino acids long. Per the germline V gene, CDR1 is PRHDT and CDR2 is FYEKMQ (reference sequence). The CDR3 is CASSLEAGQETQYF. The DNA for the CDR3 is TGTGCCAGCAGCTTAGAGGCGGGCCAAGAGACCCAGTACTTC.

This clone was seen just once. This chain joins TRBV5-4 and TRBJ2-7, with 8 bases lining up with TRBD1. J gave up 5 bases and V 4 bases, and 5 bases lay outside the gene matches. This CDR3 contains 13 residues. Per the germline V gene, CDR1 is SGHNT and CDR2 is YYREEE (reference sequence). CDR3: CASSRRQGNEQYF. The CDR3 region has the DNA TGTGCCAGCAGCCGTCGACAGGGGAACGAGCAGTACTTC.

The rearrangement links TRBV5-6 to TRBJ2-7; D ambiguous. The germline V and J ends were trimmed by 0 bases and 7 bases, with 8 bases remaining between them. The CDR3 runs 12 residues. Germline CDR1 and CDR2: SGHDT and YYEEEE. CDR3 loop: CASSLVATEQYF. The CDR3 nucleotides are TGTGCCAGCAGCTTGGTGGCGACTGAGCAGTACTTC. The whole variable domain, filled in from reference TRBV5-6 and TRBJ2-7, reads DAGVTQSPTHLIKTRGQQVTLRCSPKSGHDTVSWYQQALGQGPQFIFQYYEEEERQRGNFPDRFSGHQFPNYSSELNVNALLLGDSALYLCASSLVATEQYFGPGTRLTVT.